This T cell receptor (beta chain) was captured in a study of shared T cell receptors in the human thymus. Clones were sequenced by immunoSEQ multiplex PCR, and TCRdb holds only the in-frame ones, with some missing. The sample lists 500,000 to 550,000 clones; approximately 80% were seen once. Germline V gene sequence: CDR1 LGHNA, CDR2 YNFKEQ. V shed 1 base and J shed 5 bases, with 17 bases lying between them. This CDR3 is built from 16 residues. These data also formed part of another study, on human thymus T cells. That study adds: The donors were infants in Finland with congenital heart defects, otherwise immunologically healthy. Thymic material originated from resections removed in the course of corrective heart surgery.

The TCR originated in a boy under two years old with a congenital heart defect. Sequencing was performed on thymocytes. This sequence joins TRBV4-2 and TRBJ2-5, with D perhaps TRBD2 (6 bases). The CDR3 region has the DNA TGTGCCAGCAGCCAAGGGGGCCGGGAGATGGGGGAGACCCAGTACTTC. Protein: CASSQGGREMGETQYF.